The 16 T cell receptor beta chains presented below share a single source sample, sequenced in a study of Ad26.COV2.S vaccination and SARS-CoV-2 variants. As for treatment: around 19 received Ad26.COV2.S at low or high dose, single or two shots; about 5 received placebo; per-sample allocation not given. At day 63 after the first vaccine or placebo injection, samples were drawn. Only in-frame clones appear in the TCRdb table, and some are missing; sequencing was by immunoSEQ multiplex PCR. The repertoire holds some 340,000 clones, around four fifths seen once, with around 2% in the top ten. This material consisted of peripheral blood, taken in a trial of Ad26.COV2.S vaccine versus placebo. Receptor source: a person aged 18-65 years who received the Ad26.COV2.S COVID-19 vaccine or a placebo.

V is TRBV25-1 and J is TRBJ2-1, with D tentatively TRBD1 or TRBD2 (6 bases each). The germline V gene encodes CDR1 MGHDK and CDR2 SYGVNS. This CDR3 has 15 residues. Trimming took off 4 bases at V and 5 bases at J, with 15 bases between the two ends. CDR3 protein: CASSVGGRNNNEQFF. The DNA of the CDR3 is TGTGCCAGCAGTGTGGGGGGCCGGAACAACAATGAGCAGTTCTTC.

The rearrangement uses TRBV5-5 and TRBJ2-1; 7 bases agree with TRBD2. Trimming cost V 3 bases and J 9 bases; bases outside gene matches: 15. CDR3 length: 16 amino acids. Germline CDR1 reads SGHKS; CDR2 reads YYEKEE (reference sequence). CDR3 amino acids: CASSSSAGLSLAEQFF. CDR3 DNA: TGTGCCAGCAGCTCCTCCGCGGGACTATCCTTGGCTGAGCAGTTCTTC.

The J gene is TRBJ1-5, the V gene TRBV4-1; TRBD1 is a possible D gene (6 bases). Germline CDR1 reads MGHRA; CDR2 reads YSYEKL. The CDR3 contains 14 residues. The V and J ends lost 3 bases and 9 bases respectively, with 15 bases between them. The CDR3 loop reads CASSHGQGSLPQHF. For the CDR3, the DNA is TGCGCCAGCAGCCACGGCCAGGGGAGCCTGCCCCAGCATTTT.

This clone was seen a single time. The chain has TRBV7-2 and TRBJ1-2, with D hard to call. The CDR3 runs 15 residues. V was pared by 4 bases and J by 1 base, with 13 bases between. From germline, CDR1 is SGHTA and CDR2 FQGNSA. The CDR3 reads CASSSDGTLNYGYTF. The DNA of the CDR3 is TGTGCCAGCAGCTCTGACGGAACTCTTAACTATGGCTACACCTTC.

The chain joins TRBV27 to TRBJ2-3; TRBD2 aligns across 12 bases. V gave up 4 bases and J gave up 2 bases; unmatched junction bases: 4. Germline CDR1 is MNHEY and CDR2 is SMNVEV (reference sequence). The CDR3 extends over 16 amino acids. In DNA form, the CDR3 reads TGTGCCAGCAGTTCAAGACTAGCGGGGGACACAGATACGCAGTATTTT. Protein sequence: CASSSRLAGDTDTQYF.

The chain recombines TRBV7-8 with TRBJ1-1; no firm D call. Per germline, CDR1 SGHVS and CDR2 FQNEAQ. V dropped 2 bases and J dropped 0 bases, with 4 bases sitting between them. The CDR3 runs to 13 residues. The CDR3 region is CASSLFLNTEAFF. The CDR3 DNA follows: TGTGCCAGCAGCTTATTCTTGAACACTGAAGCTTTCTTT.

There are a few counts of this clone. For the CDR3, the DNA is TGTGCCACCAGGGGGACAGGGGGATCCAATCAGCCCCAGCATTTT. The encoded protein is CATRGTGGSNQPQHF. The chain carries TRBV24-1 and TRBJ1-5, with TRBD1 matching 11 bases. The CDR3 loop spans 15 amino acids. J was trimmed by 3 bases and V by 7 bases; bases with no gene match: 4. Germline-derived CDR1 and CDR2 are KGHDR and SFDVKD.

This chain uses TRBV7-9 with TRBJ1-1, with TRBD1 as a possible D gene (5 bases). Trimming removed 4 bases at V and 8 bases at J, with 17 bases between. From germline, CDR1 is SEHNR and CDR2 FQNEAQ (reference sequence). This CDR3 has 14 residues. The CDR3 reads CASSSNFGTPEAFF. Written as DNA, the CDR3 is TGTGCCAGCAGCTCGAACTTCGGGACTCCAGAAGCTTTCTTT.

Remarks on this clone: Other DNA sequences within the sample encode an identical CDR3. The chain recombines TRBV11-2 with TRBJ2-7, with D uncertain. This CDR3 is built from 12 residues. V lost 0 bases, J lost 1 base, and 1 base lay in between. The germline CDR1 and CDR2 sequences are SGHAT and FQNNGV. CDR3 sequence reads: CASSLDSYEQYF. The CDR3 nucleotides read TGTGCCAGCAGCTTAGATTCCTACGAGCAGTACTTC.

The chain uses TRBV28 and TRBJ1-2; 7 positions agree with TRBD1. The V gene end was trimmed by 3 bases and the J gene end by 7 bases; junction bases not matched to a gene: 11. The CDR3 is 15 residues long. The germline CDR1 and CDR2 sequences are MDHEN and SYDVKM. The CDR3 sequence is CASSLAPGAGGGYTF. CDR3 nucleotides: TGTGCCAGCAGTTTGGCCCCTGGGGCAGGGGGTGGCTACACCTTC.

The chain links TRBV5-1 to TRBJ2-1; possibly TRBD1 or TRBD2 for D (5 bases each). Germline V lookup: CDR1 SGHRS, CDR2 YFSETQ. The CDR3 has 15 residues. With 6 bases removed from V and 5 bases from J, the gap between germline ends came to 18 bases. The CDR3 region has the DNA TGCGCCAGCAATACCGGGACCTTTGTCAACAATGAGCAGTTCTTC. Residues: CASNTGTFVNNEQFF.

This chain uses TRBV5-8 with TRBJ2-7; tentatively, D is TRBD1 (6 bases). CDR1 is SGHTS, CDR2 YDEGEE, per germline. This CDR3 contains 14 residues. The ends were cut back, 4 bases at V and 4 bases at J, with 15 bases in the middle. The CDR3 region is CASSPYGTRYEQYF. The CDR3 region has the DNA TGTGCCAGCAGCCCGTACGGGACAAGGTACGAGCAGTACTTC.

This clone was picked up a small number of times. The CDR3 bases are TGTGCCAGCAGTGACTCGAGTCCCGGACAGGGGGTCTATGAGCAGTTCTTC. Translation: CASSDSSPGQGVYEQFF. This rearrangement joins TRBV6-4 to TRBJ2-1; 10 bases map to TRBD1. The CDR3 spans 17 residues. Germline V CDR1 and CDR2: MRHNA, SNTAGT. V gave up 0 bases and J gave up 8 bases; unmatched junction bases: 10.

This chain joins TRBV5-8 and TRBJ1-5; D not certain. Germline V gene sequence: CDR1 SGHTS, CDR2 YDEGEE. The CDR3 spans 14 residues. Deletions cut 1 base from V and 4 bases from J, with 9 bases between. CDR3 sequence (DNA): TGTGCCAGCAGCTTGAAGGTGCGGAATCAGCCCCAGCATTTT. Its protein is CASSLKVRNQPQHF.

This clone appeared once. This rearrangement joins TRBV4-2 to TRBJ2-5; a weak D match, TRBD2 (5 bases). Germline CDR1 LGHNA, CDR2 YNFKEQ. V was cut by 0 bases and J by 7 bases, with 15 bases left in between. CDR3 length equals 15 residues. CDR3 DNA: TGTGCCAGCAGCCAAGATCTGGCGAGTGGAGGGACCCAGTACTTC. Its protein is CASSQDLASGGTQYF.

The V call is TRBV5-4, the J call TRBJ2-2; tentative D call: TRBD2 (5 bases). The germline V gene has CDR1 SGHNT and CDR2 YYREEE (reference sequence). Trimming took 0 bases from V and 7 from J, leaving 13 bases between them. The length of the CDR3 is 15 residues. The CDR3 nucleotides read TGTGCCAGCAGCTTGGCTCGAGGGTTAGGCGGGGAGCTGTTTTTT. Translating gives CASSLARGLGGELFF.